One sample yielded the 22 T cell receptor beta chains listed below, sequenced in a study of blood T cell repertoires in COVID-19. TCRdb's table, derived via immunoSEQ multiplex PCR, lists solely in-frame clones and lacks some. Of 150,000 to 200,000 clones listed, about 89% were seen once; the top ten hold 7.5% to 10%. The sample taken for sequencing was PBMCs or T cells enriched from blood (not recorded which). Receptor source: a woman aged 18-30 years who had recovered from COVID-19.

Concerning this clone: Other DNA variants within this sample encode the same CDR3. The V call is TRBV9, the J call TRBJ1-5, with 8 bases fitting TRBD1. The CDR3 consists of 14 residues. Germline V gene lookup returns CDR1 SGDLS and CDR2 YYNGEE. After removal of 2 bases from V and 2 bases from J, the junction contained 0 bases not matched to a gene. This chain's CDR3 is CASSVGQGNQPQHF. In DNA form, the CDR3 reads TGTGCCAGCAGCGTGGGACAGGGCAATCAGCCCCAGCATTTT.

The rearrangement joins TRBV28 to TRBJ1-2; 9 positions agree with TRBD1. With V trimmed by 6 bases and J by 8 bases, 13 bases remained unmatched. The CDR3 is 15 residues long. CDR1 is MDHEN and CDR2 is SYDVKM in the germline V gene. CDR3 DNA: TGTGCCAGCAGCCGCCGGGACAGGGCGGTTAGCGGCTACACCTTC. It yields the protein CASSRRDRAVSGYTF.

This chain uses TRBV9 with TRBJ2-3; 9 nucleotides match TRBD1. The CDR3 sequence is 16 residues long. The germline gives CDR1 SGDLS, CDR2 YYNGEE. The V segment lost 0 bases and the J segment 3 bases; nucleotides outside the gene matches: 5. Here the CDR3 DNA reads TGTGCCAGCAGCGTAGCTACCGGACAGGGGACAGATACGCAGTATTTT. Amino acids: CASSVATGQGTDTQYF. The whole variable domain, filled in from reference TRBV9 and TRBJ2-3, reads DSGVTQTPKHLITATGQRVTLRCSPRSGDLSVYWYQQSLDQGLQFLIQYYNGEERAKGNILERFSAQQFPDLHSELNLSSLELGDSALYFCASSVATGQGTDTQYFGPGTRLTVL.

V gene TRBV19 combines with J gene TRBJ2-6; 10 bases map to TRBD1. Germline V gene lookup returns CDR1 LNHDA and CDR2 SQIVND (reference sequence). Trimming removed 3 bases from V and 0 bases from J; junction bases left unmatched: 5. The CDR3 contains 18 residues. The CDR3 reads CASSIRDRGNSGANVLTF. CDR3 DNA sequence: TGTGCCAGTAGTATCCGGGACAGGGGAAACTCTGGGGCCAACGTCCTGACTTTC.

The V call is TRBV7-3, the J call TRBJ2-3; 9 bases are shared with TRBD2. The CDR3 is 16 amino acids. CDR1 and CDR2 from the germline V gene are SGHTA and FQGTGA. V gave up 1 base and J gave up 2 bases; unmatched junction bases: 4. The CDR3 loop reads CASSLIPSGDTDTQYF. DNA of the CDR3: TGTGCCAGCAGCTTAATTCCTAGCGGGGACACAGATACGCAGTATTTT.

This chain uses TRBV28 with TRBJ2-3, with 8 bases identical to TRBD1. CDR3 size: 15 residues. V lost 6 bases and J lost 2; bases outside the gene matches: 7. CDR1 and CDR2 (germline): MDHEN, SYDVKM. This CDR3 is CASSLRTGHTDTQYF. The CDR3 coding sequence is TGTGCCAGCAGCCTCCGGACAGGGCACACAGATACGCAGTATTTT.

The rearrangement links TRBV28 to TRBJ2-5; 7 bases align to TRBD2. Germline V gene sequence: CDR1 MDHEN, CDR2 SYDVKM. The CDR3 covers 14 residues. Losses at the gene ends were 3 bases for V and 3 bases for J; bases not matched to a gene: 4. The CDR3 DNA follows: TGTGCCAGCAGTTTTGAGCGGGACGAAGAGACCCAGTACTTC. Protein product: CASSFERDEETQYF.

The V gene is TRBV7-9, the J gene TRBJ1-2; no clear D. Germline V CDR1 and CDR2: SEHNR, FQNEAQ (reference sequence). The V gene lost 4 bases and the J gene lost 7 bases, with 13 bases spanning the gap. The CDR3 has 13 residues. For the CDR3, the DNA is TGTGCCAGCAGCTCACGGACTGGCAGTGGCTACACCTTC. This encodes CASSSRTGSGYTF.

This clone was counted a few times. The chain employs TRBV5-5 and TRBJ2-7, with 7 bases identical to TRBD1. The CDR3 consists of 15 residues. Germline V gives CDR1 SGHKS, CDR2 YYEKEE (reference sequence). The V and J ends lost 4 bases and 2 bases, in that order; junction bases with no gene match: 9. In DNA, the CDR3 is TGTGCCAGCAGCCACCGGGACAGCAAAACCTACGAGCAGTACTTC. Translation: CASSHRDSKTYEQYF. Full variable domain (rest looked up from reference TRBV5-5 and TRBJ2-7): DAGVTQSPTHLIKTRGQQVTLRCSPISGHKSVSWYQQVLGQGPQFIFQYYEKEERGRGNFPDRFSARQFPNYSSELNVNALLLGDSALYLCASSHRDSKTYEQYFGPGTRLTVT.

The chain links TRBV7-2 to TRBJ2-2; possibly TRBD2 for D (5 bases). This CDR3 is 13 amino acids long. V dropped 5 bases and J dropped 9 bases, with 13 bases sitting between them. CDR1 and CDR2 (germline): SGHTA, FQGNSA. This CDR3 reads CASSGGPGRELFF. CDR3 in DNA: TGTGCCAGCAGCGGAGGACCCGGGAGGGAGCTGTTTTTT.

The rearrangement uses TRBV6-5 and TRBJ2-7, with D unresolved. The germline gives CDR1 MNHEY, CDR2 SVGAGI. The CDR3 spans 14 residues. V gave up 6 bases and J gave up 5 bases, with 17 bases separating them. CDR3 nucleotides: TGTGCCAGCAGGCTACAAGAGGTTACCAACGAGCAGTACTTC. Its protein product is CASRLQEVTNEQYF.

The chain recombines TRBV12-5 with TRBJ2-3; TRBD2 matches at 7 bases. The V gene end was trimmed by 7 bases and the J gene end by 3 bases; junction bases not matched to a gene: 4. The germline gives CDR1 LGHNT, CDR2 FRNRAP. CDR3 length: 13 residues. The CDR3 nucleotides are TGTGCTAGTGCGTGGGGGGGGACAGATACGCAGTATTTT. Residues: CASAWGGTDTQYF.

The rearrangement uses TRBV27 and TRBJ2-7, with a weak D call TRBD1 (5 bases). Per the germline V gene, CDR1 is MNHEY and CDR2 is SMNVEV (reference sequence). Trimming removed 3 bases from V and 1 base from J, with 7 bases in between. There are 13 residues in the CDR3. This chain's CDR3 is CASSFRQSYEQYF. DNA of the CDR3: TGTGCCAGCAGTTTTAGACAGTCCTACGAGCAGTACTTC.

The rearrangement joins TRBV5-1 to TRBJ1-1; tentatively, D is TRBD1 (5 bases). Trimming took off 0 bases at V and 1 base at J, with 10 bases between the two ends. This CDR3 has 15 residues. CDR1 and CDR2 from the germline V gene are SGHRS and YFSETQ. In nucleotides, the CDR3 is TGCGCCAGCAGCTTGGCGGGGGAGCGGAACACTGAAGCTTTCTTT. This encodes CASSLAGERNTEAFF.

The chain combines TRBV18 with TRBJ1-1; 9 bases fit TRBD1. Germline V gives CDR1 KGHSH, CDR2 LQKENI. V lost 3 bases and J lost 6; bases outside the gene matches: 5. This CDR3 comprises 14 residues. DNA of the CDR3: TGTGCCAGCTCACCGGACAGGGGTTTATCTGAAGCTTTCTTT. Amino acid sequence: CASSPDRGLSEAFF.

This clone came up once. The J gene is TRBJ2-5, the V gene TRBV5-1, with D maybe TRBD2 (5 bases). The V gene lost 7 bases and the J gene lost 1 base, with 14 bases spanning the gap. The CDR3 has 14 residues. Per germline, CDR1 SGHRS and CDR2 YFSETQ. CDR3 DNA: TGCGCCAGCTACCCTAATGGAGGCCAAGAGACCCAGTACTTC. Protein sequence: CASYPNGGQETQYF.

The V gene is TRBV10-3, the J gene TRBJ2-7; 13 bases are shared with TRBD2. CDR3 size: 15 residues. Germline CDR1 reads ENHRY; CDR2 reads SYGVKD. V lost 6 bases to trimming and J lost 4 bases; unmatched junction nucleotides: 6. The CDR3 sequence is CAISYTSGGAYEQYF. CDR3 DNA sequence: TGTGCCATCAGCTACACTAGCGGGGGGGCTTACGAGCAGTACTTC.

The V and J genes are TRBV12-2 and TRBJ2-5; the table gives TRBD2 as D, unverified against the DNA. TRBV12-2 constitutes a pseudogene. CDR3 length: 17 residues. The chain's CDR3 is CASRLVQRVRGQETQYF. CDR3 nucleotides: TGTGCAAGTCGCTTAGTTCAACGGGTACGGGGGCAAGAGACCCAGTACTTC.

The chain has TRBV19 and TRBJ1-6, with 8 bases identical to TRBD1. V gave up 6 bases and J gave up 7 bases; unmatched junction bases: 11. Germline loops: CDR1 LNHDA, CDR2 SQIVND (reference sequence). This CDR3 spans 16 amino acids. The CDR3 reads CASSLSQGARNSPLHF. The DNA for the CDR3 is TGTGCCAGTAGCTTATCTCAGGGGGCCAGGAATTCACCCCTCCACTTT.

CDR3 region: CASSYTTGRAEAFF. The CDR3 region has the DNA TGTGCCAGCAGTTATACGACAGGGCGGGCTGAAGCTTTCTTT. This chain joins TRBV6-5 and TRBJ1-1, with 7 bases matching TRBD1. Germline V gene data show CDR1 as MNHEY and CDR2 as SVGAGI. The CDR3 is 14 residues long. Losses at the gene ends were 3 bases for V and 6 bases for J; bases not matched to a gene: 7.

This clone appeared once. The V call is TRBV5-4, the J call TRBJ1-2, with D possibly being TRBD1 (5 bases). Germline V gene lookup returns CDR1 SGHNT and CDR2 YYREEE (reference sequence). This CDR3 comprises 16 residues. Trimming cost V 3 bases and J 8 bases, with 23 bases left between them. CDR3 nucleotide sequence: TGTGCCAGCAGCTGGGGATTGGGGCAGGGATTCGAAGGCTACACCTTC. It specifies CASSWGLGQGFEGYTF.

J is TRBJ2-2 and V is TRBV9, with a weak D call TRBD1 (7 bases). Germline CDR1 SGDLS, CDR2 YYNGEE. The CDR3 length is 18 residues. V dropped 2 bases and J dropped 3 bases, with 20 bases sitting between them. This CDR3 reads CASSVPVGGGRDTGELFF. For the CDR3, the DNA is TGTGCCAGCAGCGTCCCCGTAGGAGGGGGCCGGGACACCGGGGAGCTGTTTTTT.